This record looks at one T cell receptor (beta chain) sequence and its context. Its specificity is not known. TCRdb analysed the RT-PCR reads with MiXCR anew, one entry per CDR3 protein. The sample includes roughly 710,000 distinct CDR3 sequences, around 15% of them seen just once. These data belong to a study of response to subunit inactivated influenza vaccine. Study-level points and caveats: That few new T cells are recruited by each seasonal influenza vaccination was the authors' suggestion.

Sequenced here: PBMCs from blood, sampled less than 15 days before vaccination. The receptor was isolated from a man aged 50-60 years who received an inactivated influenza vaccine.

This CDR3 reads CASRQGLQNQPQHF. DNA for the CDR3: TGTGCCAGCAGACAGGGGTTACAGAATCAGCCCCAGCATTTT. This chain joins TRBV2 and TRBJ1-5; 7 bases align to TRBD1. Trimming at V came to 6 bases and at J to 4 bases, leaving 6 bases not matched to a gene. From germline, CDR1 is SNHLY and CDR2 FYNNEI. This CDR3 region has 14 residues.